The clone carrying this T cell receptor (beta chain) appeared a few times. Its antigen is still unknown. Germline-derived CDR1 and CDR2 are SGHRS and YFSETQ. This CDR3 spans 15 amino acids. The V end was cut by 4 bases, the J end by 1 base, with 12 bases between. The data stem from a study of T-cell memory formation after mild COVID-19. Overall study context: The study found TCR clusters largely donor specific. Findings of the study overall: Shrinking CD4+ clones were chiefly CM and EM; CD8+ ones were chiefly EMRA.

TCRdb reprocessed the 5' RACE reads via MiXCR and lists one record per CDR3 protein. The sample lists around 340,000 distinct CDR3 sequences, under 15% seen once, with about 22% in the top ten. The chain joins TRBV5-1 to TRBJ2-1; the D is unclear. The material sequenced was PBMCs or a T cell subset sorted from them (not recorded which). The TCR originated in a man in his late teens or twenties who had mild COVID-19 (a few samples of this study predate the infection). Cell type and time point are not known. As DNA, the CDR3 is TGCGCCAGCAGCGGGTCGGAAAGGTCCTACAATGAGCAGTTCTTC. Its protein is CASSGSERSYNEQFF. Full variable domain (outside the CDR3, taken from reference TRBV5-1 and TRBJ2-1): KAGVTQTPRYLIKTRGQQVTLSCSPISGHRSVSWYQQTPGQGLQFLFEYFSETQRNKGNFPGRFSGRQFSNSRSEMNVSTLELGDSALYLCASSGSERSYNEQFFGPGTRLTVL.